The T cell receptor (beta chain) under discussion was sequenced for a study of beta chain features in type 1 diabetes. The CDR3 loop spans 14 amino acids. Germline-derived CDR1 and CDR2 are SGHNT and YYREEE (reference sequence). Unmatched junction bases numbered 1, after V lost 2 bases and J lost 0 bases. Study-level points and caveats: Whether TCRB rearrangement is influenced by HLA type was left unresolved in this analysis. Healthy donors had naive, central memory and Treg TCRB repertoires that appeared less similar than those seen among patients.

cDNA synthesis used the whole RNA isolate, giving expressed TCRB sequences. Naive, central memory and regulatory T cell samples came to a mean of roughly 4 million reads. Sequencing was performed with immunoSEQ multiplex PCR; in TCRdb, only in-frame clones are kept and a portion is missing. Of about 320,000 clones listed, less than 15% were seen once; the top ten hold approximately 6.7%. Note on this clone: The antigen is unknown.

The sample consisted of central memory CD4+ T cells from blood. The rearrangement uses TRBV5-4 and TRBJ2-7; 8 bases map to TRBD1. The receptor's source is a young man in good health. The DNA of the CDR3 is TGTGCCAGCAGCTTTACAGGGGGCTCCTACGAGCAGTACTTC. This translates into CASSFTGGSYEQYF.